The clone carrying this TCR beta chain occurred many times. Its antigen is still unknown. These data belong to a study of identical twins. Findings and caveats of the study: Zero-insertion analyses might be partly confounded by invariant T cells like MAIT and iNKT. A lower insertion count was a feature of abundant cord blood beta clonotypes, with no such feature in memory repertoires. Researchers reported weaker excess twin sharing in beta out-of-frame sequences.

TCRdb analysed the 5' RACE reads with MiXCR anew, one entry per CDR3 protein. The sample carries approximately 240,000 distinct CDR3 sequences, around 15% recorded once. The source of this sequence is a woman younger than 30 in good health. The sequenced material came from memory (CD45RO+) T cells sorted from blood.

The CDR3 DNA follows: TGCGCCAGCAGCCGAAACCGGGCCGACCTTGGGGCTTTCTTT. Translated: CASSRNRADLGAFF. The J gene is TRBJ1-1, the V gene TRBV4-3; D gene ambiguous. Germline V gene data show CDR1 as LGHNA and CDR2 as YSLEER. Trimming took 4 bases from V and 11 from J, leaving 20 bases between them. The CDR3 has 14 amino acids.